One sample yielded the 21 T cell receptor beta chains listed below, sequenced in a study of cytomegalovirus exposure and HLA in healthy donors. PCR was performed using 60 Vbeta and 13 Jbeta primers. Measured with immunoSEQ multiplex PCR; TCRdb has only the in-frame clones, and not every one. The sample includes roughly 100,000 clones, 60% to 85% seen only once; the top ten take about 8.3%. Material for sequencing was PBMCs. These receptors originate from a woman aged 40 to 50 in good health and CMV-seropositive.

V usage is TRBV29-1 and J usage is TRBJ2-3; 11 positions match TRBD2. Trimming cost V 3 bases and J 0 bases; bases outside gene matches: 8. CDR1 is SQVTM and CDR2 is ANQGSEA in the germline V gene. This CDR3 contains 17 residues. The CDR3 DNA sequence: TGCAGCGTTGACGCTAGCGGGGGGACCCTTAGCACAGATACGCAGTATTTT. This gives the protein CSVDASGGTLSTDTQYF.

This clone was seen once. The rearrangement uses TRBV27 and TRBJ2-3, with a weak D call TRBD1 (5 bases). The CDR3 totals 13 residues. Germline V CDR1 and CDR2: MNHEY, SMNVEV (reference sequence). V was cut by 3 bases and J by 5 bases, with 9 bases left in between. CDR3 amino acids: CASSFLQGDTQYF. CDR3 sequence (DNA): TGTGCCAGCAGTTTCCTCCAGGGAGATACGCAGTATTTT.

V and J are TRBV28 and TRBJ2-5; 10 bases are shared with TRBD2. V dropped 6 bases and J dropped 7; count of bases not matched to a gene: 8. The germline V gene has CDR1 MDHEN and CDR2 SYDVKM. This CDR3 is 14 amino acids long. The CDR3 sequence: CASRLAGSGRTQYF. CDR3 sequence (DNA): TGTGCCAGCAGACTAGCGGGAAGTGGGAGGACCCAGTACTTC.

V gene TRBV19 combines with J gene TRBJ2-7; 8 nucleotides agree with TRBD1. The CDR3 covers 14 residues. J was trimmed by 4 bases and V by 4 bases; bases with no gene match: 6. Germline lookup yields CDR1 LNHDA and CDR2 SQIVND (reference sequence). This CDR3 reads CASSRRQGRYEQYF. In DNA form, the CDR3 reads TGTGCCAGTAGTAGAAGACAGGGGAGGTACGAGCAGTACTTC.

This clone has just one count. The V gene is TRBV4-1, the J gene TRBJ2-1; TRBD2 agrees at 8 bases. The V and J ends lost 0 bases and 12 bases, in that order; junction bases with no gene match: 16. Germline values: CDR1 MGHRA, CDR2 YSYEKL. The CDR3 sequence is 17 residues long. CDR3 residues: CASSQDLAGGRRLGQFF. The CDR3 DNA is TGCGCCAGCAGCCAAGATCTGGCGGGGGGCCGGCGACTGGGGCAGTTCTTC.

The genes are TRBV21-1 and TRBJ1-3; the table's D call, TRBD1, was not checked against the DNA. TRBV21-1 is annotated as a pseudogene. This CDR3 has 16 amino acids. The CDR3: CASSSIQGLSGNTIYF. Written as DNA, the CDR3 is TGTGCCAGCAGCAGCATACAGGGTCTCTCGGGAAACACCATATATTTT.

The chain recombines TRBV11-3 with TRBJ2-1; the D gene is possibly TRBD2 (5 bases). Germline assignment: CDR1 SGHNT and CDR2 YENEEA. V lost 2 bases and J 2 bases, leaving 10 bases between the germline ends. This CDR3 region has 15 residues. The CDR3 loop reads CASSLLPGTYNEQFF. CDR3 nucleotide sequence: TGTGCCAGCAGCTTACTTCCCGGGACCTACAATGAGCAGTTCTTC. Full variable domain (remainder filled in from reference TRBV11-3 and TRBJ2-1): EAGVVQSPRYKIIEKKQPVAFWCNPISGHNTLYWYLQNLGQGPELLIRYENEEAVDDSQLPKDRFSAERLKGVDSTLKIQPAELGDSAVYLCASSLLPGTYNEQFFGPGTRLTVL.

The chain couples TRBV28 to TRBJ1-4; D unclear. The V end was cut by 6 bases, the J end by 8 bases, with 16 bases between. From germline, CDR1 is MDHEN and CDR2 SYDVKM. This CDR3 comprises 14 residues. The CDR3: CASSLVGMGEKLFF. The CDR3 bases are TGTGCCAGCAGCCTGGTCGGGATGGGAGAAAAACTGTTTTTT. The variable domain in full, with the rest retrieved from reference TRBV28 and TRBJ1-4, is DVKVTQSSRYLVKRTGEKVFLECVQDMDHENMFWYRQDPGLGLRLIYFSYDVKMKEKGDIPEGYSVSREKKERFSLILESASTNQTSMYLCASSLVGMGEKLFFGSGTQLSVL.

This clone was recorded once. The rearrangement joins TRBV12-2 to TRBJ1-6. TRBV12-2 is a documented pseudogene. The CDR3 covers 20 residues. In DNA, the CDR3 is TGTGCAAGTCGCTTAGCGTGGGGGAGGTCATTTCTGCCCTATAATTCACCCCTCCACTTT. Encoded protein: CASRLAWGRSFLPYNSPLHF.

The rearrangement joins TRBV9 to TRBJ2-6; TRBD1 might be the D (5 bases). This CDR3 is 18 amino acids long. The germline CDR1 and CDR2 sequences are SGDLS and YYNGEE. Trimming left V 0 bases short and J 0 bases short, with 13 bases between. CDR3 residues: CASSVGVRVDSGANVLTF. The DNA for the CDR3 is TGTGCCAGCAGCGTAGGAGTCAGGGTCGACTCTGGGGCCAACGTCCTGACTTTC.

V usage is TRBV19 and J usage is TRBJ2-1, with D unresolved. Trimming took 6 bases from V and 0 from J, leaving 15 bases between them. This CDR3 is built from 16 residues. The germline CDR1 and CDR2 sequences are LNHDA and SQIVND (reference sequence). For the CDR3, the DNA is TGTGCCAGTAGCCCTCGGGTAGCAAGCTCCTACAATGAGCAGTTCTTC. It encodes CASSPRVASSYNEQFF.

The J gene is TRBJ2-7, the V gene TRBV5-4, with 12 positions matching TRBD2. The CDR3 length is 15 residues. The V gene's germline CDR1 is SGHNT and CDR2 YYREEE (reference sequence). Unmatched junction bases numbered 4, after V lost 4 bases and J lost 2 bases. CDR3 bases: TGTGCCAGCAGCCCCCGGACTAGCGGGACCTACGAGCAGTACTTC. Translating it yields CASSPRTSGTYEQYF. Together with reference TRBV5-4 and TRBJ2-7, the CDR3 gives the full variable domain: ETGVTQSPTHLIKTRGQQVTLRCSSQSGHNTVSWYQQALGQGPQFIFQYYREEENGRGNFPPRFSGLQFPNYSSELNVNALELDDSALYLCASSPRTSGTYEQYFGPGTRLTVT.

J is TRBJ1-2 and V is TRBV11-3; 7 bases are shared with TRBD1. This CDR3 is built from 13 residues. Looked up from germline, CDR1 is SGHNT and CDR2 is YENEEA. V gave up 1 base and J gave up 8 bases; unmatched junction bases: 4. CDR3: CASSLAGGRGYTF. The CDR3 DNA sequence: TGTGCCAGCAGCTTAGCAGGGGGAAGAGGCTACACCTTC.

This chain connects TRBV2 to TRBJ1-2; maybe TRBD1 (6 bases). Trimming shortened V by 2 bases and J by 4 bases, and 11 bases separated the two germline ends. The CDR3 consists of 14 residues. Germline loops: CDR1 SNHLY, CDR2 FYNNEI. In DNA form, the CDR3 reads TGTGCCAGCAGTGAACAGGGGCCGAGCTATGGCTACACCTTC. Translating it yields CASSEQGPSYGYTF.

The chain has TRBV27 and TRBJ1-3; TRBD1 aligns across 7 bases. The CDR3 extends over 14 amino acids. The trim removed 2 bases at V and 8 bases at J, leaving 6 bases unmatched. Germline V CDR1 and CDR2: MNHEY, SMNVEV (reference sequence). The CDR3 DNA is TGTGCCAGCAGTTTACAGGGGGATTTTCACACCATATATTTT. Protein sequence: CASSLQGDFHTIYF.

The chain has TRBV12-5 and TRBJ2-1; TRBD1 might be the D (6 bases). CDR1 and CDR2 (germline): LGHNT, FRNRAP. V was trimmed by 3 bases and J by 0 bases, leaving 9 bases between them. The CDR3 consists of 15 residues. The CDR3 sequence is CASGFIRGSYNEQFF. DNA for the CDR3: TGTGCTAGTGGTTTCATCAGGGGCTCCTACAATGAGCAGTTCTTC.

This clone was seen a single time. This rearrangement joins TRBV4-1 to TRBJ1-5; no reliable D call. The germline V and J ends were trimmed by 1 base and 2 bases, with 15 bases remaining between them. Germline CDR1 reads MGHRA; CDR2 reads YSYEKL. CDR3 size: 17 residues. Written as DNA, the CDR3 is TGCGCCAGCAGCCAAGTTTTATGGTCGGCGGGCAATCAGCCCCAGCATTTT. It is translated as CASSQVLWSAGNQPQHF.

This chain uses TRBV5-1 with TRBJ2-5; possible D gene TRBD1, 6 bases. V shed 4 bases and J shed 2 bases, with 12 bases lying between them. This CDR3 comprises 14 residues. CDR1 is SGHRS and CDR2 is YFSETQ in the germline V gene. Here the CDR3 reads CASSPGQTQETQYF. CDR3 sequence (DNA): TGCGCCAGCAGCCCCGGACAGACTCAAGAGACCCAGTACTTC.

The chain carries TRBV6-1 and TRBJ1-5, with 7 bases fitting TRBD1. Unmatched junction bases numbered 6, after V lost 6 bases and J lost 4 bases. Per germline, CDR1 MNHNS and CDR2 SASEGT. This CDR3 has 14 residues. CDR3: CASRGPRGNQPQHF. CDR3 DNA: TGTGCCAGCAGAGGGCCCAGGGGGAATCAGCCCCAGCATTTT.

The chain carries TRBV25-1 and TRBJ2-3; 10 bases map to TRBD2. Germline CDR1 and CDR2: MGHDK and SYGVNS. V was clipped by 1 base and J by 6 bases; unmatched bases: 4. The CDR3 extends over 15 amino acids. The CDR3 bases are TGTGCCAGCAGTGAATGGAGCGGGGGGGCCGATACGCAGTATTTT. It is translated as CASSEWSGGADTQYF.

The gene calls are TRBV9 and TRBJ2-5; a possible D gene is TRBD1 (6 bases). CDR1 is SGDLS, CDR2 YYNGEE, per germline. With 0 bases removed from V and 0 bases from J, the gap between germline ends came to 12 bases. This CDR3 is built from 16 residues. CDR3 in DNA: TGTGCCAGCAGCGTAGGTGCTGACAGGTACCAAGAGACCCAGTACTTC. Its protein product is CASSVGADRYQETQYF. The full variable domain, with the rest looked up from reference TRBV9 and TRBJ2-5, is DSGVTQTPKHLITATGQRVTLRCSPRSGDLSVYWYQQSLDQGLQFLIQYYNGEERAKGNILERFSAQQFPDLHSELNLSSLELGDSALYFCASSVGADRYQETQYFGPGTRLLVL.